This T cell receptor (beta chain) was found in a study of T cells in Graves' hyperthyroidism and ophthalmopathy. Study at large: At the time of initial diagnosis and before any treatment, peripheral blood was collected.

The table lists this clonotype with many counts. Using RNA transcripts as the source, TCR beta CDR3 regions were amplified. The TCR CDR3 first-round RT-PCR relied on the HTBI primer set. From the multiplex PCR reads, TCRdb called clonotypes with MiXCR, one entry per CDR3 protein. Seen here are hundreds of thousands of distinct CDR3 sequences, around a third observed once, and the top ten hold approximately 31%. Germline V gene data show CDR1 as SEHNR and CDR2 as FQNEAQ (reference sequence). The CDR3 covers 13 residues. Trimming cost V 5 bases and J 7 bases, with 14 bases left between them. Newly diagnosed hyperthyroidism patients aged 18 to 65 years had disease lasting under 2 months. Patients were excluded because of uncontrolled infection, other autoimmune disease, pregnancy or lactation. Diagnoses rested on clinical symptoms, serum thyroxine and TRAb, thyroid ultrasound and orbital computed tomography.

The J gene is TRBJ1-1, the V gene TRBV7-9; D gene uncertain. Sequenced sample: blood. The receptor was isolated from a middle-aged woman with Graves' hyperthyroidism. CDR3 nucleotide sequence: TGTGCCAGCAGCCAACGGACGGCTGGTGAAGCTTTCTTT. Translation gives CASSQRTAGEAFF.